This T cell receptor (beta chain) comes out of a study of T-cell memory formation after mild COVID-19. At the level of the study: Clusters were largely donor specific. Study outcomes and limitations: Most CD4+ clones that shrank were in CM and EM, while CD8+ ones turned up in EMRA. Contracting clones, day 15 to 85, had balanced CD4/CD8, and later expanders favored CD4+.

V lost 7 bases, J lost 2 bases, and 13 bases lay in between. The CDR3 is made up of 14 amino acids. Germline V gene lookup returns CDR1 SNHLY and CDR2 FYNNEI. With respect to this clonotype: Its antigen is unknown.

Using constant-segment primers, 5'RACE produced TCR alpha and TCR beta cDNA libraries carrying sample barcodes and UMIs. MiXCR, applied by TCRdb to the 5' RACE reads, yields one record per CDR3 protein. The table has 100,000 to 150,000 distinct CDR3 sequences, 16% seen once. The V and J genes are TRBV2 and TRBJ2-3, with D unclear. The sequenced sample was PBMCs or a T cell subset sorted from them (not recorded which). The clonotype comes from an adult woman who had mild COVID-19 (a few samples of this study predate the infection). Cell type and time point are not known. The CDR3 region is CASTPGRNTDTQYF. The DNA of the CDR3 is TGTGCCAGCACTCCGGGCCGGAACACAGATACGCAGTATTTT.